Each of the 2 T cell receptor beta chains below was sequenced from the same sample in a study of memory CD4+ T cells and cytomegalovirus serostatus. Single viable CD3+CD4+CD8-CD45RO+ cells were sorted as the memory CD4+ T cells. Method: immunoSEQ multiplex PCR; TCRdb's copy keeps in-frame clones and lacks some. The sample lists about 82,000 clones, 65% to 85% seen once, with roughly 0.85% in the top ten. Sample: memory CD4+ T cells from blood. These receptors were taken from an adult in good health and CMV-seronegative.

This clone was seen a handful of times. The chain combines TRBV15 with TRBJ1-1; a possible D gene is TRBD1 (5 bases). V was clipped by 0 bases and J by 8 bases, with 19 bases between them. Germline CDR1 is LNHNV and CDR2 is YYDKDF (reference sequence). This CDR3 has 16 residues. This chain's CDR3 is CATSRDISAGTGEAFF. The CDR3 bases are TGTGCCACCAGCAGAGATATTTCGGCAGGGACCGGGGAAGCTTTCTTT. The whole variable domain, remainder taken from reference TRBV15 and TRBJ1-1, is DAMVIQNPRYQVTQFGKPVTLSCSQTLNHNVMYWYQQKSSQAPKLLFHYYDKDFNNEADTPDNFQSRRPNTSFCFLDIRSPGLGDTAMYLCATSRDISAGTGEAFFGQGTRLTVV.

This clone was counted between two and nine times. The chain joins TRBV6-5 to TRBJ1-2; TRBD1 is a possible D gene (5 bases). The germline gives CDR1 MNHEY, CDR2 SVGAGI. This CDR3 spans 14 amino acids. Trimming took 2 bases from V and 7 from J, leaving 14 bases between them. CDR3 loop: CASSYGGTGGGYTF. CDR3 bases: TGTGCCAGCAGTTACGGCGGGACGGGGGGTGGCTACACCTTC.